This TCR beta chain was obtained from a study of T-cell reconstitution after alpha-beta-depleted transplantation in children. Study-wide results and caveats: At around two months after transplant, the alpha-beta T cells were reportedly derived from several hundred expanded clones that came from non-depleted graft cells.

Unique molecular identifiers were incorporated during preparation of the TCRbeta library. TCRdb analysed the PCR reads with MiXCR anew, one entry per CDR3 protein. Of 750,000 to 950,000 distinct CDR3 sequences detected, about 16% appear once; the ten largest clones hold approximately 5%. This clonotype was picked up a small number of times. The antigen remains unidentified. This specimen was PBMCs, mostly from graft donor cells, taken 360 days after TCRalphabeta/CD19-depleted stem cell transplant. The sequence was obtained from a male patient aged 10-17 years who had a stem cell transplant for acute lymphoblastic leukemia, so the T cells may come from the graft donor.

The CDR3: CSVDGYEQFF. The CDR3 DNA sequence: TGCAGCGTTGACGGGTATGAGCAGTTCTTC. This chain connects TRBV29-1 to TRBJ2-1, with unresolved D. The CDR3 covers 10 residues. Trimming took off 3 bases at V and 8 bases at J, with 5 bases between the two ends. CDR1 is SQVTM, CDR2 ANQGSEA, per germline.